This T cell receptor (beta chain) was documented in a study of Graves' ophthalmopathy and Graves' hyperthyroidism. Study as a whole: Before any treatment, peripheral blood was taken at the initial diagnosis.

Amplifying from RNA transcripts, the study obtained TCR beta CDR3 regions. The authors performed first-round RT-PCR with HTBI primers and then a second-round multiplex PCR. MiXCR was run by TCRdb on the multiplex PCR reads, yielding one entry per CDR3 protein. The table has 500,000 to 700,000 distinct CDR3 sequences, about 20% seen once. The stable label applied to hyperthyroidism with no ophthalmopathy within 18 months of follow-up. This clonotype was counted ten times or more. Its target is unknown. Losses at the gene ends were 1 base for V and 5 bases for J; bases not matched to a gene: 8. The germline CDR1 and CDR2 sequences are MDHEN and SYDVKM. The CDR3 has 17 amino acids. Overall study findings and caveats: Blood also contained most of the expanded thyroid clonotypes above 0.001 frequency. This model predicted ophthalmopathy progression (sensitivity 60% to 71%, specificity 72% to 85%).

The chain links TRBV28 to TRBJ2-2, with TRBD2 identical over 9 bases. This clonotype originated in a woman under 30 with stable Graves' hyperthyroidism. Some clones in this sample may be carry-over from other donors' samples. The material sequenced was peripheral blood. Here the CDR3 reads CASSLSTGLALTGELFF. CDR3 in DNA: TGTGCCAGCAGTTTATCGACCGGACTAGCGTTAACCGGGGAGCTGTTTTTT.